The next 20 T cell receptor beta chains were all read from a single sample in a study of cytomegalovirus exposure and HLA in healthy donors (dated by TCRdb to the late 2010s). The library was generated by the immunoSEQ multiplex PCR assay. The multiplex PCR relied on a mix of 60 forward primers for TCR Vbeta segments and 13 reverse primers for TCR Jbeta segments. This immuneACCESS table, as held by TCRdb, lists in-frame sequences with V and J called but not all clones. Of the missing ones, under half trace to an unresolved V gene in checked studies; the others have no known cause. The sample data list about 55,000 clones, and 75% to 80% of these were observed just once. The top ten hold approximately 2.3% of the sample. Sequenced material: PBMCs. The receptors were sampled from a female donor in good health and CMV-seronegative.

The CDR3 DNA reads as TGCGCCAGCATCAGGGGAATCTGTAATGAAAAACTGTTTTTT. The encoded protein is CASIRGICNEKLFF. The genes are TRBV10-1 and TRBJ1-4, with D maybe TRBD1 (6 bases). V was cut by 7 bases and J by 4 bases, with 13 bases left in between. The germline gives CDR1 WNHNN, CDR2 SYGVQD (reference sequence). The CDR3 has 14 residues.

This clone was counted only a few times. V is TRBV27 and J is TRBJ2-1; D might be TRBD2 (5 bases). V lost 1 base to trimming and J lost 7 bases, with 14 bases between them. The V gene's germline CDR1 is MNHEY and CDR2 SMNVEV (reference sequence). The CDR3 spans 15 residues. The CDR3 DNA is TGTGCCAGCAGTTTATTAGGACTCCCCGAAAATGAGCAGTTCTTC. This translates into CASSLLGLPENEQFF.

CDR3 residues: CAISEGQGMNSPLHF. As DNA, the CDR3 is TGTGCCATCAGTGAAGGACAGGGTATGAATTCACCCCTCCACTTT. The chain joins TRBV10-3 to TRBJ1-6, with 8 bases fitting TRBD1. The CDR3 loop spans 15 amino acids. V gave up 3 bases and J gave up 7 bases; unmatched junction bases: 5. CDR1 and CDR2 (germline): ENHRY, SYGVKD.

The genes are TRBV5-1 and TRBJ2-1; 7 bases align to TRBD1. CDR3 length: 13 amino acids. Unmatched junction bases numbered 5, after V lost 3 bases and J lost 8 bases. The germline V gene encodes CDR1 SGHRS and CDR2 YFSETQ. The CDR3 sequence: CASSWGQGDEQFF. In DNA form, the CDR3 reads TGCGCCAGCAGCTGGGGGCAGGGGGATGAGCAGTTCTTC.

A few counts support this clone. The rearrangement joins TRBV11-1 to TRBJ2-3; tentatively, D is TRBD2 (6 bases). The germline CDR1 and CDR2 sequences are SGHAT and FQDESV (reference sequence). The germline V and J ends were trimmed by 1 base and 3 bases, with 11 bases remaining between them. The CDR3 is 15 amino acids. In DNA form, the CDR3 reads TGTGCCAGCAGCTTAGGTACCGGAGGGACAGATACGCAGTATTTT. Its protein product is CASSLGTGGTDTQYF.

The rearrangement uses TRBV19 and TRBJ2-6; 10 positions agree with TRBD1. Germline CDR1 and CDR2: LNHDA and SQIVND (reference sequence). This CDR3 is 18 amino acids long. With 2 bases clipped from V and 2 bases from J, the junction kept 6 bases outside the gene matches. The chain's CDR3 is CASSIRRQGATGANVLTF. The CDR3 DNA reads as TGTGCCAGTAGTATACGGCGACAGGGGGCAACTGGGGCCAACGTCCTGACTTTC.

This clone came up a few times. This rearrangement joins TRBV19 to TRBJ1-1; TRBD1 is a possible D gene (6 bases). V gave up 6 bases and J gave up 7 bases, with 12 bases separating them. Germline assignment: CDR1 LNHDA and CDR2 SQIVND (reference sequence). This CDR3 is built from 12 residues. CDR3 residues: CASRTGPGEAFF. For the CDR3, the DNA is TGTGCCAGTAGGACAGGACCCGGTGAAGCTTTCTTT.

This clone was recorded once. In nucleotides, the CDR3 is TGTGCCTGGAGTGTAGGGTTGGCCATCGGTAGCGGGAGATATGATACGCAGTATTTT. Its protein product is CAWSVGLAIGSGRYDTQYF. V is TRBV30 and J is TRBJ2-3; 9 bases map to TRBD2. Germline values: CDR1 GTSNPN, CDR2 SVGIG (reference sequence). V lost 0 bases and J lost 6; bases outside the gene matches: 19. The CDR3 has 19 amino acids.

This chain uses TRBV9 with TRBJ2-7, with D perhaps TRBD1 (6 bases). The CDR3 extends over 14 amino acids. Germline V gene lookup returns CDR1 SGDLS and CDR2 YYNGEE. The V and J ends lost 3 bases and 6 bases respectively, with 16 bases between them. CDR3 amino acids: CASSGSSRGGEQYF. DNA for the CDR3: TGTGCCAGCAGCGGTTCGTCCAGGGGCGGCGAGCAGTACTTC.

The rearrangement links TRBV27 to TRBJ2-7; 7 positions match TRBD1. The CDR3 is 13 residues long. V trimming: 6 bases; J trimming: 2 bases; junction bases outside the gene matches: 4. Germline loops: CDR1 MNHEY, CDR2 SMNVEV (reference sequence). CDR3 in amino acids: CASSPGQTYEQYF. The CDR3 DNA follows: TGTGCCAGCAGCCCGGGACAGACCTACGAGCAGTACTTC.

The chain couples TRBV18 to TRBJ2-7; D gene ambiguous. Per the germline V gene, CDR1 is KGHSH and CDR2 is LQKENI. The V gene lost 3 bases and the J gene lost 5 bases, with 8 bases spanning the gap. The CDR3 is 12 amino acids. The CDR3 loop is CASSPQVDEQYF. In DNA form, the CDR3 reads TGTGCCAGCTCACCGCAGGTGGACGAGCAGTACTTC.

The chain joins TRBV5-4 to TRBJ2-5, with a possible D match to TRBD1 (8 bases). The germline V gene has CDR1 SGHNT and CDR2 YYREEE (reference sequence). V was trimmed by 4 bases and J by 4 bases, leaving 17 bases between them. CDR3 length: 15 residues. The CDR3 loop is CASSVDRGGGETQYF. CDR3 DNA sequence: TGTGCCAGCAGCGTTGACAGGGGAGGGGGAGAGACCCAGTACTTC.

This clone was picked up a small number of times. This chain uses TRBV27 with TRBJ2-7, with D perhaps matching TRBD2 (6 bases). V was cut by 4 bases and J by 3 bases, with 13 bases left in between. This CDR3 is built from 14 residues. CDR1 is MNHEY and CDR2 is SMNVEV in the germline V gene (reference sequence). CDR3 sequence reads: CASSSNLANYEQYF. In DNA, the CDR3 is TGTGCCAGCAGTTCCAATCTAGCGAACTACGAGCAGTACTTC.

The gene calls are TRBV21-1 and TRBJ1-4; the D call TRBD1 from the table was never checked on the DNA. TRBV21-1 is an annotated pseudogene. The CDR3 consists of 15 residues. The CDR3 nucleotides read TGTGCCAGCAGCATTAGGGCGACAGGTAATGAAAAACTGTTTTTT. Translation: CASSIRATGNEKLFF.

This clone appeared once. This chain links TRBV12-5 with TRBJ2-7; 12 bases are a match to TRBD2. The CDR3 loop spans 15 amino acids. V shed 4 bases and J 4 bases; nucleotides not matched to a gene: 5. CDR1 is LGHNT and CDR2 is FRNRAP in the germline V gene. The DNA for the CDR3 is TGTGCTAGTGGTTACCTAACTAGCGGGAGGTACGAGCAGTACTTC. Translated: CASGYLTSGRYEQYF.

The chain couples TRBV6-1 to TRBJ1-6, with a possible D match to TRBD1 (6 bases). Trimming shortened V by 2 bases and J by 5 bases, and 7 bases separated the two germline ends. The CDR3 consists of 14 residues. CDR1 is MNHNS, CDR2 SASEGT, per germline. Here the CDR3 reads CASSERGNNSPLHF. DNA of the CDR3: TGTGCCAGCAGTGAAAGGGGGAATAATTCACCCCTCCACTTT.

The rearrangement joins TRBV5-5 to TRBJ2-7; a weak D match, TRBD1 (6 bases). This CDR3 comprises 13 residues. The V gene lost 4 bases and the J gene lost 5 bases, with 13 bases spanning the gap. Germline V CDR1 and CDR2: SGHKS, YYEKEE (reference sequence). The CDR3, as DNA: TGTGCCAGCAGCCCAGGGACATTCCACGAGCAGTACTTC. Protein sequence: CASSPGTFHEQYF.

The CDR3 loop reads CASSKRDSEETQYF. CDR3 coding DNA: TGTGCCAGCAGTAAACGGGACAGTGAAGAGACCCAGTACTTC. The chain is built from TRBV28 and TRBJ2-5, with 7 nucleotides matching TRBD1. The CDR3 covers 14 residues. In germline, CDR1 is MDHEN, CDR2 SYDVKM. V dropped 5 bases and J dropped 3; count of bases not matched to a gene: 6.

The chain carries TRBV14 and TRBJ2-3; D perhaps matches TRBD2 (5 bases). Trimming shortened V by 0 bases and J by 3 bases, and 10 bases separated the two germline ends. The CDR3 contains 15 residues. CDR1 is SGHDN, CDR2 FVKESK, per germline. The CDR3 here is CASSQDTSGTDTQYF. Here the CDR3 DNA reads TGTGCCAGCAGCCAAGATACGAGCGGAACAGATACGCAGTATTTT.

CDR3: CATATGPNTGELFF. The CDR3, as DNA: TGTGCCACCGCTACAGGGCCGAACACCGGGGAGCTGTTTTTT. V usage is TRBV19 and J usage is TRBJ2-2; TRBD1 might be the D (6 bases). CDR3 length: 14 residues. V gave up 10 bases and J gave up 0 bases, with 12 bases separating them. Germline CDR1 is LNHDA and CDR2 is SQIVND (reference sequence).